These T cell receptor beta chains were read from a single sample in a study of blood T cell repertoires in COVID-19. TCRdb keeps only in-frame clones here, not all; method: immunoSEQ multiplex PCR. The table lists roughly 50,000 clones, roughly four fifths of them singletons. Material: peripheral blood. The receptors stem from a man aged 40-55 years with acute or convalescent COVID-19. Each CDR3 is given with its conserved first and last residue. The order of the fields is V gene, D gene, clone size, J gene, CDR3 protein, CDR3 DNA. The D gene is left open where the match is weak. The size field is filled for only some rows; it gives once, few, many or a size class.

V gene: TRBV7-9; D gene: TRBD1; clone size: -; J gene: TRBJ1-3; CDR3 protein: CASSLGKDRKGNTIYF; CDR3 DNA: TGTGCCAGCAGCTTAGGGAAGGACAGGAAAGGAAACACCATATATTTT
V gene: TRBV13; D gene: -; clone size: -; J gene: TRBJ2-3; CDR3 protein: CASATRGTDTQYF; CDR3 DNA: TGTGCCAGCGCTACCCGGGGCACAGATACGCAGTATTTT
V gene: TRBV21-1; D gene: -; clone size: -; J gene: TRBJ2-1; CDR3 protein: CASSTQGNEQFF; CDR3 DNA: TGTGCCAGCAGCACCCAGGGGAATGAGCAGTTCTTC
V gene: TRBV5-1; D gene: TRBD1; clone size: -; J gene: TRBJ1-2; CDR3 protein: CASNRDSYGYTF; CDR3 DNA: TGCGCCAGCAACCGGGACAGTTATGGCTACACCTTC
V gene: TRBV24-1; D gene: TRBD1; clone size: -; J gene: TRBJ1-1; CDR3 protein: CATRSQGDSTEAFF; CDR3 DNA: TGTGCCACCCGCTCACAGGGGGATTCCACTGAAGCTTTCTTT
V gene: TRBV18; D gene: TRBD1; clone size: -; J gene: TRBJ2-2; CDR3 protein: CASSPPGTGNTGELFF; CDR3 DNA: TGTGCCAGCTCACCTCCCGGGACAGGGAACACCGGGGAGCTGTTTTTT
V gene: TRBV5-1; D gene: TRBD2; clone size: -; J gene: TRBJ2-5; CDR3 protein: CASSSGLGGETQYF; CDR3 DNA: TGCGCCAGCAGCTCCGGACTAGGCGGCGAGACCCAGTACTTC
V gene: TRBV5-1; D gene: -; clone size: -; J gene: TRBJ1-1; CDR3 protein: CASSHGSVEGTEAFF; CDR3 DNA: TGCGCCAGCAGCCACGGTTCGGTTGAGGGAACTGAAGCTTTCTTT
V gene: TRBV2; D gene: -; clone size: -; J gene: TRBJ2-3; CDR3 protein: CASSEVSRGITQYF; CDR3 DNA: TGTGCCAGCAGTGAAGTGTCCCGAGGAATCACGCAGTATTTT
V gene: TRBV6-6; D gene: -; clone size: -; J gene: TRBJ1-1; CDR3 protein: CASNLGKGAEAFF; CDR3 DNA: TGTGCCAGCAATTTGGGGAAAGGGGCGGAAGCTTTCTTT
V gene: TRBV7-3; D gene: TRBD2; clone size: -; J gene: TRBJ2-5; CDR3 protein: CASSLNGGAGETQYF; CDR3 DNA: TGTGCCAGCAGCTTAAACGGGGGGGCAGGAGAGACCCAGTACTTC
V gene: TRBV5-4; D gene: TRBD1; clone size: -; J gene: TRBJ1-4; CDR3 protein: CASSLGGQANEKLFF; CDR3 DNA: TGTGCCAGCAGCTTGGGGGGACAGGCTAATGAAAAACTGTTTTTT
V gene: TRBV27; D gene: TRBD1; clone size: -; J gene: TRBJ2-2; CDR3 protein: CASSDRGTGELFF; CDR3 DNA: TGTGCCAGCAGTGACAGGGGGACCGGGGAGCTGTTTTTT
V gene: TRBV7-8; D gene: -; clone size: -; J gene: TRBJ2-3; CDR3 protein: CASSHRSQFWTDTQYF; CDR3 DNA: TGTGCCAGCAGCCACCGATCCCAGTTTTGGACAGATACGCAGTATTTT
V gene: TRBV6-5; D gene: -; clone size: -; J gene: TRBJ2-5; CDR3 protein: CASSYMGARETQYF; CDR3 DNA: TGTGCCAGCAGTTACATGGGGGCGCGGGAGACCCAGTACTTC
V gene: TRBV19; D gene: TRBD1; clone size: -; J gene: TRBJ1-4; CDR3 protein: CASSLTGTGNEKLFF; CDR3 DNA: TGTGCCAGTAGCCTAACCGGGACAGGAAATGAAAAACTGTTTTTT
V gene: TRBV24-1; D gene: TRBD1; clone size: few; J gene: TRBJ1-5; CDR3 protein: CATSDLQDRVSNQPQHF; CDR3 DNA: TGTGCCACCAGTGATTTACAAGACAGGGTTAGCAATCAGCCCCAGCATTTT